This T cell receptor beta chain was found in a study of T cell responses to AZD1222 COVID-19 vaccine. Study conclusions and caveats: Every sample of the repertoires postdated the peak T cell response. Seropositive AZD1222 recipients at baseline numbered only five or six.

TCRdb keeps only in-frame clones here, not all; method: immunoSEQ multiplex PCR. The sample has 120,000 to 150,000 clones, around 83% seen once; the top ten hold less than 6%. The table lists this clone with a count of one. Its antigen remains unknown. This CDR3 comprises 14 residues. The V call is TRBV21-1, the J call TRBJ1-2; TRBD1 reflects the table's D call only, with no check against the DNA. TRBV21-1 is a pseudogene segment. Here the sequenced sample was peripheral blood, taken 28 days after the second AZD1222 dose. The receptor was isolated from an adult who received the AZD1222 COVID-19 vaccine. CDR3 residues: CASSIPLGNYGYTF. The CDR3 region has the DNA TGTGCCAGCAGCATTCCGCTGGGCAACTATGGCTACACCTTC.